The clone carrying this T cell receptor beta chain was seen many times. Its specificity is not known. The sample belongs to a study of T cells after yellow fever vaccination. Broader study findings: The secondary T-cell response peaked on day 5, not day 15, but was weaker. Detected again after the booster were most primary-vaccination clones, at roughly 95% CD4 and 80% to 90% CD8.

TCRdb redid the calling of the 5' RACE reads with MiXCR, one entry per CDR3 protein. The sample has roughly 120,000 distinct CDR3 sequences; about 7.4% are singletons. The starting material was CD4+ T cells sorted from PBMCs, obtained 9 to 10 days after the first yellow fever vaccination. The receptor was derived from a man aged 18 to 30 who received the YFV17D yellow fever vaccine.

This CDR3 is CASSLDGRPTYEQYV. The CDR3 region has the DNA TGTGCCAGCAGCTTAGACGGTAGGCCGACCTACGAGCAGTACGTC. V gene TRBV11-2 combines with J gene TRBJ2-7; D is uncertain. The CDR3 is made up of 15 amino acids. V gave up 0 bases and J gave up 2 bases, with 11 bases separating them. In germline, CDR1 is SGHAT, CDR2 FQNNGV.